The present entry profiles one T cell receptor (beta chain) with its context. The data stem from a study of shared T cell receptors in the human thymus. The protocol was immunoSEQ multiplex PCR, while the TCRdb copy is restricted to in-frame clones and leaves out a portion. The sample comprises hundreds of thousands of clones, approximately 83% of which are singletons, and 0.0095% to 0.011% rests with the top ten. This CDR3 is 13 amino acids long. Germline lookup yields CDR1 GTSNPN and CDR2 SVGIG (reference sequence). Trimming shortened V by 3 bases and J by 4 bases, and 10 bases separated the two germline ends. These data also formed part of another study, on human thymus T cells.

V is TRBV30 and J is TRBJ2-1; D is perhaps TRBD2 (6 bases). The receptor's source is a girl younger than two with a congenital heart defect. Sample: thymocytes. The DNA of the CDR3 is TGTGCCTGGAGCCCGGGGGAGTACAATGAGCAGTTCTTC. Translated, it gives CAWSPGEYNEQFF.